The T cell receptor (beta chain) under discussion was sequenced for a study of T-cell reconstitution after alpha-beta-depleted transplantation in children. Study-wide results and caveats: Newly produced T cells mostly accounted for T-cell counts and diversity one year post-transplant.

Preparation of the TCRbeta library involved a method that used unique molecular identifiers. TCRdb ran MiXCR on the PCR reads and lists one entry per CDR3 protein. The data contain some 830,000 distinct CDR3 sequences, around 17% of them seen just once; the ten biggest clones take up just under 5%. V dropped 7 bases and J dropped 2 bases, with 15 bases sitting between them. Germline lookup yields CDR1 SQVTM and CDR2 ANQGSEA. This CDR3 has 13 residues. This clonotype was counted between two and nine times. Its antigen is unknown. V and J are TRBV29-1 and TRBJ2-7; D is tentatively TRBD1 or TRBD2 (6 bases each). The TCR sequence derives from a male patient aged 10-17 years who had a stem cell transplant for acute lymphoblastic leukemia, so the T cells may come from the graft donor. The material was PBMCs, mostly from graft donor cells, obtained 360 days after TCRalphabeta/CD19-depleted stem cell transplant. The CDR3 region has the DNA TGCAGCGCCCTCGGACAGCGGGCCTACGAGCAGTACTTC. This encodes CSALGQRAYEQYF.